The 29 T cell receptor beta chains given below trace back to one sample, sequenced in a study of cytomegalovirus exposure and HLA in healthy donors. The PCR ran on 60 Vbeta and 13 Jbeta primers. TCRdb's copy holds only in-frame clones and misses some; the assay was immunoSEQ multiplex PCR. This sample carries some 150,000 clones, around 79% of them seen once, and the ten largest clones take less than 3.5%. What was sequenced was PBMCs. The receptor set was obtained from a man in his forties or fifties in good health and CMV-seropositive.

The chain is built from TRBV10-3 and TRBJ1-5, with D tentatively TRBD1 (6 bases). Germline CDR1 is ENHRY and CDR2 is SYGVKD. The CDR3 covers 15 residues. The V and J ends lost 2 bases and 3 bases respectively, with 11 bases between them. CDR3 amino acids: CAISESRDTNQPQHF. CDR3 nucleotide sequence: TGTGCCATCAGTGAGAGCCGGGACACCAATCAGCCCCAGCATTTT.

The table lists this clone with a count of one. J is TRBJ2-3 and V is TRBV27; 13 nucleotides match TRBD2. The CDR3 covers 19 residues. Per germline, CDR1 MNHEY and CDR2 SMNVEV (reference sequence). With V trimmed by 2 bases and J by 5 bases, 13 bases remained unmatched. CDR3 region: CASSLKFGTSGIRGDTQYF. CDR3 sequence (DNA): TGTGCCAGCAGTTTAAAGTTTGGGACTAGCGGGATTCGTGGAGATACGCAGTATTTT.

The chain employs TRBV6-6 and TRBJ2-5; D is perhaps TRBD1 (6 bases). CDR1 is MNHNY, CDR2 SVGAGI, per germline (reference sequence). Trimming cost V 1 base and J 5 bases, with 17 bases left between them. This CDR3 has 16 residues. This CDR3 reads CASSYLLGRDKETQYF. CDR3 DNA sequence: TGTGCCAGCAGTTACTTACTGGGCAGGGACAAGGAGACCCAGTACTTC.

Comments on this clone: The junction departs from the called germline gene at one end, perhaps through a read error. The gene calls are TRBV29-1 and TRBJ2-7; D not resolved. The germline CDR1 and CDR2 sequences are SQVTM and ANQGSEA. The CDR3 totals 11 residues. The CDR3 DNA reads TGCAGCGTTGAAGATCGACGCCGCGAGGACTTC. It specifies CSVEDRRREDF.

This clone showed up just a few times. CDR3 bases: TGCAGCGTCAGGGAGTTGGCGGGAGGCTATCATGAGCAGTTCTTC. As protein: CSVRELAGGYHEQFF. The chain carries TRBV29-1 and TRBJ2-1; 8 bases are a match to TRBD2. This CDR3 is 15 amino acids long. V dropped 6 bases and J dropped 8; count of bases not matched to a gene: 15. Germline-derived CDR1 and CDR2 are SQVTM and ANQGSEA.

Here the CDR3 reads CAPLETQYF. The DNA for the CDR3 is TGTGCCCCTTTGGAGACCCAGTACTTC. The V and J genes are TRBV19 and TRBJ2-5, with unresolved D. Trimming pared 11 bases from V and 5 bases from J, leaving 6 bases between. CDR1 is LNHDA, CDR2 SQIVND, per germline (reference sequence). The CDR3 loop spans 9 amino acids.

This chain joins TRBV9 and TRBJ2-3; unclear D gene. Trimming pared 4 bases from V and 0 bases from J, leaving 9 bases between. Germline CDR1 and CDR2: SGDLS and YYNGEE. This CDR3 spans 14 amino acids. The CDR3 here is CASSSELSTDTQYF. The CDR3 region has the DNA TGTGCCAGCAGCTCGGAGCTGAGCACAGATACGCAGTATTTT. The full variable domain, rest sourced from reference TRBV9 and TRBJ2-3, is DSGVTQTPKHLITATGQRVTLRCSPRSGDLSVYWYQQSLDQGLQFLIQYYNGEERAKGNILERFSAQQFPDLHSELNLSSLELGDSALYFCASSSELSTDTQYFGPGTRLTVL.

This clone was observed a few times. The genes are TRBV5-1 and TRBJ2-7; 13 bases map to TRBD2. The CDR3 extends over 17 amino acids. V gave up 0 bases and J gave up 7 bases; unmatched junction bases: 10. The V gene's germline CDR1 is SGHRS and CDR2 YFSETQ. The chain's CDR3 is CASSLAGLAGQRGEQYF. The CDR3 region has the DNA TGCGCCAGCAGCTTGGCGGGACTAGCGGGACAAAGGGGGGAGCAGTACTTC. The whole variable domain, filled in from reference TRBV5-1 and TRBJ2-7, reads KAGVTQTPRYLIKTRGQQVTLSCSPISGHRSVSWYQQTPGQGLQFLFEYFSETQRNKGNFPGRFSGRQFSNSRSEMNVSTLELGDSALYLCASSLAGLAGQRGEQYFGPGTRLTVT.

The rearrangement joins TRBV6-1 to TRBJ2-3, with TRBD1 identical over 8 bases. The CDR3 is made up of 14 amino acids. The ends lost 3 bases at V and 1 base at J; junction bases unmatched: 0. Germline CDR1 reads MNHNS; CDR2 reads SASEGT. Written as DNA, the CDR3 is TGTGCCAGCAGTGAGGGACAGGGCACAGATACGCAGTATTTT. Protein sequence: CASSEGQGTDTQYF.

This clone appeared a single time. This chain connects TRBV6-5 to TRBJ1-5, with 8 bases identical to TRBD1. V lost 9 bases, J lost 2 bases, and 6 bases stayed unmatched. CDR1 MNHEY and CDR2 SVGAGI come from the germline V gene. The CDR3 sequence is 14 residues long. The CDR3, as DNA: TGTGCCAGTCGCCTGGGACAGGGCAATCAGCCCCAGCATTTT. Its protein product is CASRLGQGNQPQHF.

The chain couples TRBV7-9 to TRBJ2-4; D might be TRBD2 (5 bases). Germline V CDR1 and CDR2: SEHNR, FQNEAQ (reference sequence). The CDR3 is made up of 16 amino acids. V lost 7 bases and J 1 base, leaving 17 bases between the germline ends. CDR3 amino acids: CASTHSPGLAKNIQYF. The CDR3 coding sequence is TGTGCCAGCACCCACTCTCCGGGGTTGGCCAAAAACATTCAGTACTTC.

The rearrangement uses TRBV5-1 and TRBJ2-3; 11 bases map to TRBD1. CDR1 is SGHRS and CDR2 is YFSETQ in the germline V gene. V was pared by 2 bases and J by 1 base, with 9 bases of the junction left unmatched. The CDR3 runs 18 residues. The CDR3 DNA follows: TGCGCCAGCAGCTTTAACACCGGGACAGGGGGACGCACAGATACGCAGTATTTT. Amino acids: CASSFNTGTGGRTDTQYF. Complete variable domain (other parts from reference TRBV5-1 and TRBJ2-3): KAGVTQTPRYLIKTRGQQVTLSCSPISGHRSVSWYQQTPGQGLQFLFEYFSETQRNKGNFPGRFSGRQFSNSRSEMNVSTLELGDSALYLCASSFNTGTGGRTDTQYFGPGTRLTVL.

The rearrangement links TRBV19 to TRBJ2-5; possibly TRBD1 for D (7 bases). The CDR3 runs 15 residues. In germline, CDR1 is LNHDA, CDR2 SQIVND (reference sequence). V dropped 3 bases and J dropped 2 bases, with 13 bases sitting between them. The CDR3 sequence is CASSMEGAWQETQYF. For the CDR3, the DNA is TGTGCCAGTAGTATGGAGGGGGCTTGGCAAGAGACCCAGTACTTC.

This clone has just a few counts. The rearrangement links TRBV15 to TRBJ2-7, with D possibly being TRBD2 (5 bases). Per germline, CDR1 LNHNV and CDR2 YYDKDF (reference sequence). V lost 1 base and J 1 base, leaving 8 bases between the germline ends. The CDR3 totals 14 residues. CDR3 sequence reads: CATSRGGSSYEQYF. DNA of the CDR3: TGTGCCACCAGCAGAGGAGGGAGTTCCTACGAGCAGTACTTC.

V gene TRBV5-1 combines with J gene TRBJ2-5, with D tentatively TRBD2 (5 bases). Germline loops: CDR1 SGHRS, CDR2 YFSETQ. CDR3 length equals 15 residues. Trimming took 0 bases from V and 1 from J, leaving 10 bases between them. This chain's CDR3 is CASSLVAQIQETQYF. DNA for the CDR3: TGCGCCAGCAGCTTGGTAGCGCAGATCCAAGAGACCCAGTACTTC.

The chain uses TRBV9 and TRBJ2-5; possibly TRBD2 for D (6 bases). Germline V lookup: CDR1 SGDLS, CDR2 YYNGEE. Deletions cut 8 bases from V and 2 bases from J, with 13 bases between. The CDR3 is made up of 13 amino acids. The CDR3: CASSGTPQETQYF. The CDR3 DNA follows: TGTGCCAGTTCCGGGACTCCACAAGAGACCCAGTACTTC.

The chain combines TRBV5-4 with TRBJ1-4; 8 positions match TRBD1. CDR1 SGHNT and CDR2 YYREEE come from the germline V gene (reference sequence). With V trimmed by 0 bases and J by 8 bases, 0 bases remained unmatched. The CDR3 spans 13 residues. The CDR3 spells CASSLGTGEKLFF. In DNA, the CDR3 is TGTGCCAGCAGCTTGGGGACAGGGGAAAAACTGTTTTTT.

The rearrangement links TRBV9 to TRBJ2-1, with unresolved D. The germline V gene encodes CDR1 SGDLS and CDR2 YYNGEE. The CDR3 length is 13 residues. V gave up 2 bases and J gave up 4 bases, with 7 bases separating them. In nucleotides, the CDR3 is TGTGCCAGCAGCGTTCACTTGTACAATGAGCAGTTCTTC. It codes for CASSVHLYNEQFF.

This chain links TRBV29-1 with TRBJ1-2; 8 nucleotides agree with TRBD1. Germline-derived CDR1 and CDR2 are SQVTM and ANQGSEA. The CDR3 is 13 residues long. V lost 6 bases and J lost 6; bases outside the gene matches: 9. As DNA, the CDR3 is TGCAGCGTGCGCTCGGACAGGGACGATGGCTACACCTTC. Encoded protein: CSVRSDRDDGYTF.

As for this clone: The CDR3 does not end in the conserved phenylalanine or tryptophan, so this is likely a read error. The DNA is left out, because the CDR3 cannot be placed on it with certainty; the CDR3 is given as TCRdb lists it. The chain recombines TRBV15 with TRBJ2-3; TRBD1, as called in the table, went unchecked against the DNA. Germline CDR1 is LNHNV and CDR2 is YYDKDF (reference sequence). The CDR3 is 10 amino acids long, termini counted. The CDR3 here is CATSRDRGTG.

This clone has a single count. The rearrangement joins TRBV27 to TRBJ2-3; perhaps TRBD1 as D (6 bases). Per germline, CDR1 MNHEY and CDR2 SMNVEV (reference sequence). This CDR3 spans 17 amino acids. V lost 3 bases, J lost 2 bases, and 18 bases lay in between. Here the CDR3 DNA reads TGTGCCAGCAGTTTCTTATGGACAGACGGTGACACAGATACGCAGTATTTT. It yields the protein CASSFLWTDGDTDTQYF.

In this sample, this clone turned up a few times. The chain employs TRBV5-1 and TRBJ2-7, with 7 bases lining up with TRBD1. Germline V CDR1 and CDR2: SGHRS, YFSETQ. The CDR3 totals 15 residues. J was trimmed by 0 bases and V by 2 bases; bases with no gene match: 5. The CDR3 coding sequence is TGCGCCAGCAGCTTTTCAGCAGGGGGCTCCTACGAGCAGTACTTC. This translates into CASSFSAGGSYEQYF.

The rearrangement joins TRBV4-1 to TRBJ2-1; no definite D call. The CDR3 has 12 amino acids. Deletions cut 4 bases from V and 6 bases from J, with 7 bases between. CDR1 is MGHRA and CDR2 is YSYEKL in the germline V gene. In nucleotides, the CDR3 is TGCGCCAGCAGCCTAGAGCGCAATGAGCAGTTCTTC. This encodes CASSLERNEQFF.

The chain couples TRBV10-3 to TRBJ1-2; TRBD1 agrees at 8 bases. The germline V gene has CDR1 ENHRY and CDR2 SYGVKD. V lost 7 bases to trimming and J lost 3 bases; unmatched junction nucleotides: 7. The CDR3 has 14 amino acids. The CDR3 coding sequence is TGTGCCATCACTCAGGACAGGGTAGACTATGGCTACACCTTC. Translating gives CAITQDRVDYGYTF.

The rearrangement joins TRBV7-8 to TRBJ2-5; TRBD2 matches at 7 bases. The CDR3 loop spans 14 amino acids. CDR1 is SGHVS and CDR2 is FQNEAQ in the germline V gene. The J segment lost 2 bases and the V segment lost 3 bases, leaving 3 bases of the junction unmatched. CDR3 protein: CASSFHGGQETQYF. CDR3 DNA sequence: TGTGCCAGCAGCTTCCACGGGGGGCAAGAGACCCAGTACTTC.

This sequence joins TRBV5-1 and TRBJ2-7, with 7 bases identical to TRBD2. CDR1 and CDR2 (germline): SGHRS, YFSETQ. The CDR3 totals 15 residues. The ends lost 0 bases at V and 2 bases at J; junction bases unmatched: 5. The CDR3 loop is CASSLGGGGTYEQYF. The CDR3 DNA follows: TGCGCCAGCAGCTTGGGTGGCGGGGGAACCTACGAGCAGTACTTC. Filled out from reference TRBV5-1 and TRBJ2-7, the complete variable domain reads KAGVTQTPRYLIKTRGQQVTLSCSPISGHRSVSWYQQTPGQGLQFLFEYFSETQRNKGNFPGRFSGRQFSNSRSEMNVSTLELGDSALYLCASSLGGGGTYEQYFGPGTRLTVT.

V usage is TRBV7-2 and J usage is TRBJ1-4, with no clear D. V was pared by 5 bases and J by 0 bases, with 10 bases between. Germline V CDR1 and CDR2: SGHTA, FQGNSA. This CDR3 is 15 amino acids long. CDR3 nucleotide sequence: TGTGCCAGCAGCATACACCGAACAACTAATGAAAAACTGTTTTTT. As protein: CASSIHRTTNEKLFF. Full variable domain (outside the CDR3, taken from reference TRBV7-2 and TRBJ1-4): GAGVSQSPSNKVTEKGKDVELRCDPISGHTALYWYRQSLGQGLEFLIYFQGNSAPDKSGLPSDRFSAERTGGSVSTLTIQRTQQEDSAVYLCASSIHRTTNEKLFFGSGTQLSVL.

The chain joins TRBV7-9 to TRBJ1-5; 7 nucleotides agree with TRBD1. Germline-derived CDR1 and CDR2 are SEHNR and FQNEAQ (reference sequence). Trimming removed 5 bases from V and 3 bases from J; junction bases left unmatched: 4. The CDR3 is 14 amino acids. The CDR3 coding sequence is TGTGCCAGCAGCAGGGGACAGATCAATCAGCCCCAGCATTTT. Translating it yields CASSRGQINQPQHF.

The V and J genes are TRBV9 and TRBJ2-1; the match to TRBD2 covers 7 bases. The CDR3 loop spans 15 amino acids. The J segment lost 1 base and the V segment lost 4 bases, leaving 5 bases of the junction unmatched. Germline V CDR1 and CDR2: SGDLS, YYNGEE. The CDR3 nucleotides read TGTGCCAGCAGCATGTGGGGGGGTTCCTACAATGAGCAGTTCTTC. It specifies CASSMWGGSYNEQFF.